A selection of T cell receptor beta chains follows, all from one sample in a study of early T cells in non-severe SARS-CoV-2 infection. TCRdb ran MiXCR on the 5' RACE reads and lists one entry per CDR3 protein. Among over 30,000 distinct CDR3 sequences listed, roughly 4.5% were seen once. Material: whole blood. All receptors derive from an adult who was a healthcare worker with PCR-confirmed SARS-CoV-2 infection or an uninfected control (not recorded which). Both conserved end residues are trimmed from each CDR3.

>TRBV2|12|TRBJ2-7
ASDIGADSYEQY
>TRBV5-6|12|TRBJ1-2
ASSLTGENYGYT
>TRBV7-2|12|TRBJ1-1
ASSHGGRGTEAF
>TRBV9|13|TRBJ2-1
ASSVGAGTHNEQF
>TRBV20-1|12|TRBJ2-7
SATGTLSSYEQY
>TRBV29-1|12|TRBJ2-3
SVETGERTDTQY
>TRBV29-1|11|TRBJ2-7
SVVGQGAWEQY
>TRBV30|14|TRBJ2-5
AWSRSGRTLQETQY
>TRBV12-3/TRBV12-4|14|TRBJ2-2
AIARRGGAGTGELF
>TRBV6-2/TRBV6-3|13|TRBJ1-1
ASSYSQGLRTEAF
>TRBV20-1|13|TRBJ1-1
SARGRQGANTEAF